The 15 T cell receptor beta chains presented below share a single source sample, sequenced in a study of post-analysis software for immune sequencing data. Regarding the study as a whole: Patients used about five TRBV segments, including TRBV5-6, TRBV5-1 and TRBV20-1, more often than controls.

Presence of unique molecular identifiers characterized the TCR beta cDNA libraries. Via MiXCR, TCRdb re-called the PCR reads, giving one row per CDR3 protein. The sample includes about 460,000 distinct CDR3 sequences, under 55% of them seen just once. Their antigens remain unidentified. Material: blood. All receptors come from a girl aged 5-17 years with multiple sclerosis.

The J gene is TRBJ2-3, the V gene TRBV12-3 or TRBV12-4, with 7 bases identical to TRBD1. The CDR3 extends over 14 amino acids. V lost 5 bases to trimming and J lost 1 base; unmatched junction nucleotides: 3. The CDR3 nucleotides are TGTGCCAGCAGTCGCGGACAGGGCACAGATACGCAGTATTTT. This translates into CASSRGQGTDTQYF.

This clonotype occurred a few times. The V gene is TRBV29-1, the J gene TRBJ2-5; 9 bases align to TRBD2. The trim removed 6 bases at V and 5 bases at J, leaving 7 bases unmatched. Germline lookup yields CDR1 SQVTM and CDR2 ANQGSEA. The length of the CDR3 is 13 residues. The CDR3 sequence: CSVRLAGQETQYF. The CDR3 DNA reads as TGCAGCGTCCGCCTAGCGGGACAGGAGACCCAGTACTTC.

CDR3 sequence (DNA): TGTGCCAGCAGCCAAGCACTAGCGCCAAATGAGCAGTTCTTC. Encoded protein: CASSQALAPNEQFF. This sequence joins TRBV7-9 and TRBJ2-1, with 7 bases fitting TRBD2. CDR1 and CDR2 from the germline V gene are SEHNR and FQNEAQ (reference sequence). There are 14 residues in the CDR3. V was pared by 5 bases and J by 7 bases, with 8 bases of the junction left unmatched.

This clonotype was seen a few times. The chain has TRBV6-2 or TRBV6-3 and TRBJ2-7, with no clear D. V was clipped by 7 bases and J by 0 bases, with 13 bases between them. The CDR3 runs to 14 residues. The germline V gene encodes CDR1 MNHEY and CDR2 SVGEGT. The CDR3 loop reads CASTETDGSYEQYF. The CDR3 nucleotides are TGTGCCAGCACCGAGACGGACGGCTCCTACGAGCAGTACTTC.

J is TRBJ1-2 and V is TRBV7-2; 11 bases agree with TRBD1. CDR1 is SGHTA, CDR2 FQGNSA, per germline. This CDR3 spans 15 amino acids. Trimming at V came to 1 base and at J to 4 bases, leaving 2 bases not matched to a gene. The CDR3 nucleotides are TGTGCCAGCAGCTTAGGGGGACAGGGGGTCTATGGCTACACCTTC. As protein: CASSLGGQGVYGYTF.

The chain links TRBV6-6 to TRBJ2-5; D is possibly TRBD2 (5 bases). CDR1 is MNHNY, CDR2 SVGAGI, per germline (reference sequence). Deletions cut 1 base from V and 0 bases from J, with 12 bases between. The CDR3 has 16 residues. This CDR3 reads CASSYFGMPYQETQYF. In DNA, the CDR3 is TGTGCCAGCAGTTACTTCGGGATGCCCTACCAAGAGACCCAGTACTTC.

CDR3 protein: CASSAVTEGGYTF. The CDR3 nucleotides read TGTGCCAGCAGCGCGGTCACGGAGGGGGGCTACACCTTC. This chain connects TRBV13 to TRBJ1-2, with a tentative D call TRBD1 (5 bases). Germline CDR1 reads PRHDT; CDR2 reads FYEKMQ (reference sequence). V shed 5 bases and J shed 8 bases, with 15 bases lying between them. The CDR3 is 13 residues long.

The chain uses TRBV28 and TRBJ1-5; D might be TRBD1 (6 bases). Trimming took off 4 bases at V and 0 bases at J, with 13 bases between the two ends. This CDR3 spans 16 amino acids. The germline V gene has CDR1 MDHEN and CDR2 SYDVKM. CDR3 nucleotide sequence: TGTGCCAGCAGTTCCGGACAGCGACATAGCAATCAGCCCCAGCATTTT. As protein: CASSSGQRHSNQPQHF.

This clonotype has only a few counts. CDR3 in amino acids: CASSRETGSRANEKLFF. The CDR3 DNA reads as TGTGCCAGCAGCCGAGAGACAGGAAGCAGAGCTAATGAAAAACTGTTTTTT. This chain uses TRBV4-2 with TRBJ1-4, with D perhaps matching TRBD1 (6 bases). Germline CDR1 reads LGHNA; CDR2 reads YNFKEQ. The CDR3 extends over 17 amino acids. V was pared by 4 bases and J by 3 bases, with 18 bases between.

The rearrangement joins TRBV6-6 to TRBJ1-1, with D tentatively TRBD1 (6 bases). The CDR3 has 14 amino acids. Trimming removed 4 bases from V and 2 bases from J, with 11 bases in between. CDR1 and CDR2 (germline): MNHNY, SVGAGI (reference sequence). CDR3 nucleotides: TGTGCCAGCAGTTCCTCGGACAGTAACACTGAAGCTTTCTTT. Amino acids: CASSSSDSNTEAFF.

This clonotype was detected a few times. CDR3 sequence (DNA): TGTGCCAGCAGTTACTCGAGGCATGATGGCTACACCTTC. Protein product: CASSYSRHDGYTF. The chain links TRBV6-5 to TRBJ1-2, with unresolved D. This CDR3 comprises 13 residues. V was cut by 0 bases and J by 6 bases, with 8 bases left in between. The germline V gene has CDR1 MNHEY and CDR2 SVGAGI.

This chain joins TRBV5-5 and TRBJ2-4, with D unclear. V dropped 2 bases and J dropped 0 bases, with 18 bases sitting between them. Per germline, CDR1 SGHKS and CDR2 YYEKEE (reference sequence). The CDR3 length is 18 residues. The CDR3 DNA is TGTGCCAGCAGCTTTCTCCCGCCGAGCTCCTTAGCCAAAAACATTCAGTACTTC. Its translation: CASSFLPPSSLAKNIQYF.

This clonotype turned up a few times. V and J are TRBV7-9 and TRBJ2-3; no clear D gene. V lost 5 bases to trimming and J lost 5 bases, with 5 bases between them. CDR1 and CDR2 (germline): SEHNR, FQNEAQ (reference sequence). The CDR3 extends over 11 amino acids. CDR3 protein: CASSQIDTQYF. The CDR3, as DNA: TGTGCCAGCAGCCAGATAGATACGCAGTATTTT.

A single count supports this clonotype. V and J are TRBV6-6 and TRBJ1-5; 7 nucleotides agree with TRBD1. The trim removed 6 bases at V and 6 bases at J, leaving 8 bases unmatched. Germline V gene lookup returns CDR1 MNHNY and CDR2 SVGAGI (reference sequence). This CDR3 comprises 14 residues. CDR3 region: CASRPTGESQPQHF. The CDR3 DNA reads TGTGCCAGCAGGCCAACAGGGGAGAGTCAGCCCCAGCATTTT.

This chain uses TRBV29-1 with TRBJ2-1; TRBD2 agrees at 11 bases. With V trimmed by 6 bases and J by 5 bases, 6 bases remained unmatched. This CDR3 comprises 14 residues. CDR1 and CDR2 (germline): SQVTM, ANQGSEA. CDR3 region: CSVTGLADNNEQFF. The CDR3 DNA reads TGCAGCGTGACGGGACTAGCGGATAACAATGAGCAGTTCTTC.